What follows are 21 T cell receptor beta chains derived from one specimen sequenced in a study of cytomegalovirus exposure and HLA in healthy donors. With 60 Vbeta and 13 Jbeta primers, the PCR was carried out. Sequenced by immunoSEQ multiplex PCR; TCRdb stores in-frame clones only, minus some. The table includes 100,000 to 120,000 clones, approximately 79% detected once. The sample comprised PBMCs. Receptor source: a man aged 25 to 40 in good health and CMV-seropositive.

The rearrangement joins TRBV6-1 to TRBJ2-7; 8 bases match TRBD1. Per germline, CDR1 MNHNS and CDR2 SASEGT. The CDR3 length is 15 residues. The V gene end was trimmed by 6 bases and the J gene end by 0 bases; junction bases not matched to a gene: 7. The CDR3 DNA is TGTGCCAGCAGCCAAACAGGGGGGATCTCCTACGAGCAGTACTTC. Translating gives CASSQTGGISYEQYF.

This clone was detected only once. Compared with germline, one end of the junction differs, possibly owing to a read error. The chain has TRBV10-3 and TRBJ2-7; the match to TRBD2 covers 12 bases. The CDR3 spans 18 residues. CDR1 is ENHRY, CDR2 SYGVKD, per germline. The CDR3 bases are TGTGCTATCAGTCCCGGGACTAGCGGGTCTTATAGCTCCTACGAGCAGTACTTC. Translating gives CAISPGTSGSYSSYEQYF.

This sequence joins TRBV7-9 and TRBJ2-2; TRBD1 matches 7 bases. Germline V CDR1 and CDR2: SEHNR, FQNEAQ (reference sequence). The CDR3 consists of 16 residues. V was pared by 5 bases and J by 0 bases, with 6 bases of the junction left unmatched. The CDR3 region is CASSHLRGPNTGELFF. The CDR3 bases are TGTGCCAGCAGCCACCTGAGGGGGCCGAACACCGGGGAGCTGTTTTTT.

This chain joins TRBV6-4 and TRBJ2-2; 8 positions agree with TRBD1. The CDR3 sequence is 14 residues long. CDR1 is MRHNA, CDR2 SNTAGT, per germline. V trimming: 8 bases; J trimming: 5 bases; junction bases outside the gene matches: 7. CDR3 DNA: TGTGCCAGCGGTCGGACAGGGAGTACCGGGGAGCTGTTTTTT. This sequence encodes CASGRTGSTGELFF.

The DNA of the CDR3 is TGTGCCAGCAGCCCAGGGAAATGGACTGAAGCTTTCTTT. Amino acid sequence: CASSPGKWTEAFF. The V call is TRBV7-2, the J call TRBJ1-1; weak D call: TRBD1 (5 bases). The CDR3 covers 13 residues. Germline V CDR1 and CDR2: SGHTA, FQGNSA. The ends were cut back, 5 bases at V and 5 bases at J, with 12 bases in the middle.

This clone has just one count. This sequence joins TRBV10-1 and TRBJ2-3, with 8 bases lining up with TRBD2. Germline values: CDR1 WNHNN, CDR2 SYGVQD (reference sequence). The CDR3 loop spans 16 amino acids. V lost 3 bases to trimming and J lost 0 bases; unmatched junction nucleotides: 5. The CDR3 coding sequence is TGCGCCAGCAGTGATCCGCTAGCGGGTAGCACAGATACGCAGTATTTT. Residues: CASSDPLAGSTDTQYF.

This chain connects TRBV6-1 to TRBJ1-6, with a tentative D call TRBD1 (6 bases). The germline V and J ends were trimmed by 2 bases and 8 bases, with 10 bases remaining between them. This CDR3 comprises 14 residues. CDR1 and CDR2 from the germline V gene are MNHNS and SASEGT. The CDR3 reads CASSEKWTDSPLHF. CDR3 bases: TGTGCCAGCAGTGAAAAATGGACAGATTCACCCCTCCACTTT.

The V call is TRBV30, the J call TRBJ2-3, with 12 bases identical to TRBD2. The V and J ends lost 3 bases and 6 bases, in that order; junction bases with no gene match: 7. Germline V lookup: CDR1 GTSNPN, CDR2 SVGIG (reference sequence). This CDR3 is 15 amino acids long. CDR3 amino acids: CAWRTLAGGPDTQYF. The DNA for the CDR3 is TGTGCCTGGAGGACTCTAGCGGGGGGGCCGGATACGCAGTATTTT.

V and J are TRBV10-3 and TRBJ1-5, with 8 nucleotides matching TRBD1. Germline CDR1 reads ENHRY; CDR2 reads SYGVKD. There are 13 residues in the CDR3. J lost 4 bases, V lost 7 bases, and 3 bases had no gene match. The CDR3, as DNA: TGTGCCATCAAGGGACAGGAGAATCAGCCCCAGCATTTT. Protein: CAIKGQENQPQHF.

The rearrangement links TRBV29-1 to TRBJ1-1; 9 bases map to TRBD1. V lost 4 bases and J lost 0; bases outside the gene matches: 9. Germline CDR1 is SQVTM and CDR2 is ANQGSEA. The CDR3 covers 16 residues. The CDR3: CSVVVGQGPMNTEAFF. CDR3 DNA sequence: TGCAGCGTTGTTGTGGGACAGGGTCCTATGAACACTGAAGCTTTCTTT.

The chain couples TRBV29-1 to TRBJ1-2, with TRBD1 identical over 9 bases. Germline CDR1 is SQVTM and CDR2 is ANQGSEA. The CDR3 consists of 14 residues. Trimming took 6 bases from V and 8 from J; bases not matched to a gene: 13. CDR3 bases: TGCAGCGTCTTTGACCGGGACAGGGATGGCGGCTACACCTTC. Its translation is CSVFDRDRDGGYTF.

The chain joins TRBV10-3 to TRBJ2-1, with 9 bases aligning to TRBD1. V dropped 11 bases and J dropped 5; count of bases not matched to a gene: 25. This CDR3 has 19 residues. CDR1 and CDR2 from the germline V gene are ENHRY and SYGVKD. For the CDR3, the DNA is TGTGCCTCCTCTTCCCGGGGGACAGGGTCGTCCGATTTAAACAATGAGCAGTTCTTC. Amino acids: CASSSRGTGSSDLNNEQFF.

The chain's CDR3 is CAWRTQGSSNQPQHF. CDR3 DNA sequence: TGTGCCTGGCGAACTCAGGGTTCAAGCAATCAGCCCCAGCATTTT. The J gene is TRBJ1-5, the V gene TRBV30; perhaps TRBD1 as D (5 bases). The CDR3 consists of 15 residues. V lost 5 bases and J lost 1, with 15 bases in between. CDR1 is GTSNPN, CDR2 SVGIG, per germline (reference sequence).

The chain links TRBV6-4 to TRBJ2-2; 15 bases align to TRBD2. CDR3 length: 17 amino acids. CDR1 is MRHNA and CDR2 is SNTAGT in the germline V gene. The ends lost 7 bases at V and 6 bases at J; junction bases unmatched: 9. In DNA, the CDR3 is TGTGCCAGCAAAACCGGGACTAGCGGGGGGTTAGCCGGGGAGCTGTTTTTT. Protein product: CASKTGTSGGLAGELFF.

This clone was seen a single time. The chain links TRBV19 to TRBJ1-1; a possible D gene is TRBD1 (6 bases). This CDR3 has 13 residues. The V end lost 7 bases, the J end lost 0 bases, and 9 bases lay between the germline ends. Germline values: CDR1 LNHDA, CDR2 SQIVND (reference sequence). DNA for the CDR3: TGTGCCAGTATGAGGACAGTGAACACTGAAGCTTTCTTT. Its protein product is CASMRTVNTEAFF.

V and J are TRBV18 and TRBJ1-2, with D perhaps matching TRBD1 (6 bases). Germline V gene sequence: CDR1 KGHSH, CDR2 LQKENI. The V and J ends lost 3 bases and 3 bases respectively, with 11 bases between them. The CDR3 has 14 amino acids. CDR3 nucleotides: TGTGCCAGCTCACCGCAGGGGTCAGACTATGGCTACACCTTC. It is translated as CASSPQGSDYGYTF.

The chain joins TRBV5-1 to TRBJ1-1; no firm D call. CDR1 is SGHRS, CDR2 YFSETQ, per germline. The CDR3 runs 13 residues. V lost 0 bases and J 6 bases, leaving 9 bases between the germline ends. The CDR3 region has the DNA TGCGCCAGCAGCTTGGGAGGTCGGGCTGAAGCTTTCTTT. Translation: CASSLGGRAEAFF.

The J gene is TRBJ2-7, the V gene TRBV5-1; TRBD1 matches at 8 bases. Trimming took 0 bases from V and 5 from J; bases not matched to a gene: 7. The CDR3 runs to 15 residues. The germline CDR1 and CDR2 sequences are SGHRS and YFSETQ. CDR3 sequence reads: CASSLVFRGLNEQYF. As DNA, the CDR3 is TGCGCCAGCAGCTTGGTGTTCAGGGGGCTCAACGAGCAGTACTTC.

V is TRBV9 and J is TRBJ1-3, with D perhaps TRBD1 (6 bases). This CDR3 region has 15 residues. CDR1 and CDR2 from the germline V gene are SGDLS and YYNGEE. V lost 0 bases, J lost 4 bases, and 11 bases lay in between. In DNA form, the CDR3 reads TGTGCCAGCAGCGTAGAGGGGGTATTCGGAAACACCATATATTTT. This gives the protein CASSVEGVFGNTIYF.

The V call is TRBV4-1, the J call TRBJ2-1; no clear D. The CDR3 runs 13 residues. In germline, CDR1 is MGHRA, CDR2 YSYEKL. V was shortened by 1 base and J by 15 bases, with 16 bases between the two germline ends. This chain's CDR3 is CASSQVGTAARFF. CDR3 DNA sequence: TGCGCCAGCAGCCAAGTTGGTACAGCCGCCCGGTTCTTC.

This clone was counted a few times. The V call is TRBV9, the J call TRBJ1-3, with TRBD1 matching over 8 bases. The V segment lost 3 bases and the J segment 4 bases; nucleotides outside the gene matches: 6. In germline, CDR1 is SGDLS, CDR2 YYNGEE. This CDR3 has 15 residues. The CDR3 loop is CASSETGVDGNTIYF. The CDR3 DNA sequence: TGTGCCAGCAGCGAGACAGGGGTGGACGGAAACACCATATATTTT.